This TCR beta chain was identified during a study of T cell changes during pregnancy in multiple sclerosis. Germline CDR1 reads SGHRS; CDR2 reads YFSETQ. This CDR3 is built from 16 residues. V was cut by 2 bases and J by 7 bases, with 18 bases left in between. Generated by immunoSEQ multiplex PCR, the TCRdb table keeps only in-frame clones and is missing some. Of about 93,000 clones listed, around 92% were seen once; the top ten hold approximately 2%. This sample comprised peripheral blood, obtained after pregnancy. The rearrangement links TRBV5-1 to TRBJ2-2; TRBD2 is a possible D gene (5 bases). The clonotype was recovered from a female donor with multiple sclerosis, enrolled in a pregnancy study. The CDR3 DNA reads TGCGCCAGCAGCTTACTAGTTTCGGGTTCCGGCGGGGAGCTGTTTTTT. It specifies CASSLLVSGSGGELFF.